A few counts support the clone carrying this T cell receptor beta chain. The identical CDR3 is also encoded by other nucleotide sequences in the sample. V lost 3 bases and J lost 1; bases outside the gene matches: 2. The CDR3 spans 14 residues. Germline assignment: CDR1 SGDLS and CDR2 YYNGEE. The data originate from a study of blood T cell repertoires in COVID-19. Clones were read by immunoSEQ multiplex PCR, and TCRdb kept only the in-frame ones, dropping some. This sample has roughly 160,000 clones, with around 80% found just once. The specimen was PBMCs or T cells enriched from blood (not recorded which). The clonotype was recovered from a man aged 45-60 years who had recovered from COVID-19. The chain carries TRBV9 and TRBJ2-5, with 8 bases matching TRBD2. As DNA, the CDR3 is TGTGCCAGCAGCGGGGGGACTAGCCAAGAGACCCAGTACTTC. Translating gives CASSGGTSQETQYF.